Listed below are T cell receptor beta chains from one sample, sequenced in a study of cytotoxic CD8 clonotypes in ibrutinib-treated CLL. The protocol was immunoSEQ multiplex PCR, while the TCRdb copy is restricted to in-frame clones and leaves out a portion. Of 110,000 to 150,000 clones in the sample, about 70% were seen once. The input for sequencing was PBMCs, taken after 24 months of ibrutinib treatment. The receptors here all came from a human donor with chronic lymphocytic leukemia. The CDR3 runs from the conserved cysteine through the conserved F or W. Fields, in order: V gene, D gene, J gene, clone size, CDR3 protein, CDR3 DNA. A D gene is named only where the DNA matches it firmly. Not every row has a clone size; where given, it reads once, few, many or a size class.

TRBV5-4	TRBD1	TRBJ1-3	NA	CASSPQGPSGNTIYF	TGTGCCAGCAGCCCACAGGGGCCCTCTGGAAACACCATATATTTT
TRBV18	TRBD2	TRBJ2-7	NA	CASSPRSLAGGGYEQYF	TGTGCCAGCTCACCGAGGTCGCTAGCGGGAGGCGGCTACGAGCAGTACTTC
TRBV5-1	NA	TRBJ2-1	NA	CASSAESYNEQFF	TGCGCCAGCAGCGCCGAGTCCTACAATGAGCAGTTCTTC
TRBV4-3	NA	TRBJ1-3	NA	CASSQATSGNTIYF	TGCGCCAGCAGCCAAGCCACCTCTGGAAACACCATATATTTT
TRBV27	NA	TRBJ1-1	few	CASSLAGNTEAFF	TGTGCCAGCAGTTTAGCGGGGAACACTGAAGCTTTCTTT
TRBV14	NA	TRBJ2-5	NA	CASSQGRWYQETQYF	TGTGCCAGCAGCCAGGGTAGATGGTACCAAGAGACCCAGTACTTC
TRBV7-6	TRBD1	TRBJ2-2	once	CASSFFETGGTGELFF	TGTGCCAGCAGCTTTTTCGAGACAGGGGGCACCGGGGAGCTGTTTTTT
TRBV19	NA	TRBJ2-5	NA	CASTPSGRGQETQYF	TGTGCCAGTACCCCCTCTGGGCGGGGTCAAGAGACCCAGTACTTC
TRBV5-1	NA	TRBJ1-5	NA	CASSPDSNQPQHF	TGCGCCAGCAGCCCGGATAGCAATCAGCCCCAGCATTTT
TRBV15	NA	TRBJ2-7	once	CATSTDPAAYEQYF	TGTGCCACCAGCACGGACCCCGCGGCCTACGAGCAGTACTTC
TRBV5-1	NA	TRBJ1-1	NA	CASSLGGVMGNTEAFF	TGCGCCAGCAGCTTGGGTGGTGTGATGGGGAACACTGAAGCTTTCTTT
TRBV7-2	NA	TRBJ2-2	NA	CASSLSGNTGELFF	TGTGCCAGCAGCTTATCAGGGAACACCGGGGAGCTGTTTTTT
TRBV9	TRBD1	TRBJ2-7	NA	CASSVTGWGEQYF	TGTGCCAGCAGCGTGACAGGGTGGGGCGAGCAGTACTTC
TRBV7-9	NA	TRBJ1-1	NA	CASSPQGNTEAFF	TGTGCCAGCAGTCCCCAGGGAAACACTGAAGCTTTCTTT
TRBV7-3	NA	TRBJ1-1	NA	CASSLSGATNTEAFF	TGTGCCAGCAGCTTATCTGGCGCGACGAACACTGAAGCTTTCTTT
TRBV7-9	NA	TRBJ2-7	NA	CASSLGEQYF	TGTGCCAGCAGCTTGGGGGAGCAGTACTTC
TRBV21-1	NA	TRBJ1-5	NA	CASSKVSGQGLGAEYSNQPQHF	TGTGCCAGCAGCAAAGTCTCGGGACAGGGCCTCGGTGCGGAATATAGCAATCAGCCCCAGCATTTT
TRBV4-3	TRBD2	TRBJ2-7	NA	CASSRGWTSTYEQYF	TGCGCCAGCAGCCGGGGTTGGACTAGCACCTACGAGCAGTACTTC
TRBV28	NA	TRBJ2-7	NA	CASTAEASYEQYF	TGTGCCAGCACGGCAGAAGCCTCCTACGAGCAGTACTTC
TRBV18	NA	TRBJ1-2	many	CASSPPANYGYTF	TGTGCCAGCTCACCACCAGCTAACTATGGCTACACCTTC
TRBV18	TRBD1	TRBJ2-2	few	CASSPMTGTGELFF	TGTGCCAGCTCACCTATGACAGGGACCGGGGAGCTGTTTTTT
TRBV4-1	NA	TRBJ2-1	NA	CASSQDPRGGRDEQFF	TGCGCCAGCAGCCAGGACCCGAGGGGGGGGCGCGATGAGCAGTTCTTC
TRBV2	NA	TRBJ1-4	NA	CASSERRAGEKLFF	TGTGCCAGCAGTGAAAGACGGGCGGGGGAAAAACTGTTTTTT